This T cell receptor (beta chain) was identified in a study of identical twins. Points from the study as a whole: Fewer insertions were carried by abundant cord blood beta clonotypes, but none was seen in memory repertoires. Alpha sequences that were out-of-frame and twin-shared showed an excess of low generation probability. The study based its conclusions on cross-sectional statistical analysis and did not follow the same donors.

TCRdb redid the calling of the 5' RACE reads with MiXCR, one entry per CDR3 protein. Here the sample spans hundreds of thousands of distinct CDR3 sequences, more than 6.5% being singletons. This clonotype was picked up a small number of times. Its antigen is currently unknown. From germline, CDR1 is DFQATT and CDR2 SNEGSKA (reference sequence). This CDR3 has 12 residues. V gave up 3 bases and J gave up 0 bases, with 5 bases separating them. The same specimen was also included in a second study, on yellow fever vaccine responses in identical twins.

The clonotype comes from a woman between 18 and 29 years old in good health. The sample was PBMCs. The V call is TRBV20-1, the J call TRBJ1-1; D not certain. In DNA, the CDR3 is TGCAGTGCTAGCAGCTTGAACACTGAAGCTTTCTTT. Translation gives CSASSLNTEAFF.